The 15 T cell receptor beta chains in this list originate from one sample, sequenced in a study of T cell changes during pregnancy in multiple sclerosis. Sequencing used immunoSEQ multiplex PCR; TCRdb keeps in-frame clones, though not all of them. The sample lists about 36,000 clones, 75% to 90% occurring once. The source was CD8+ T cells from peripheral blood mononuclear cells, collected in the third trimester of pregnancy. The origin of the receptors is a female donor with multiple sclerosis, enrolled in a pregnancy study.

This chain joins TRBV19 and TRBJ2-1; 8 nucleotides line up with TRBD2. This CDR3 has 15 amino acids. Germline CDR1 LNHDA, CDR2 SQIVND (reference sequence). Trimming at V came to 3 bases and at J to 3 bases, leaving 4 bases not matched to a gene. The CDR3 sequence: CASSISSGDYNEQFF. The CDR3 DNA reads as TGTGCCAGTAGTATTAGTAGCGGGGACTACAATGAGCAGTTCTTC.

This clone was counted between two and nine times. In nucleotides, the CDR3 is TGCGCCAGCAGCCCCGGGACTAGCGGGGTCCACGAGCAGTACTTC. Amino acid sequence: CASSPGTSGVHEQYF. The chain links TRBV5-1 to TRBJ2-7; TRBD2 matches 13 bases. Losses at the gene ends were 4 bases for V and 5 bases for J; bases not matched to a gene: 6. Germline loops: CDR1 SGHRS, CDR2 YFSETQ. This CDR3 region has 15 residues.

This chain connects TRBV10-3 to TRBJ2-5; 12 bases fit TRBD2. The V segment lost 4 bases and the J segment 5 bases; nucleotides outside the gene matches: 8. The germline CDR1 and CDR2 sequences are ENHRY and SYGVKD. The CDR3 runs 16 residues. CDR3 nucleotide sequence: TGTGCCATCAGTGGGACTCTAGCGGGAGGGCAGGAGACCCAGTACTTC. Protein product: CAISGTLAGGQETQYF.

This clone has more than one count but fewer than ten. The chain carries TRBV21-1 and TRBJ1-1. TRBV21-1 is assigned pseudogene status. The CDR3 spans 15 residues. The CDR3: CASRDDFPANTEAFF. CDR3 coding DNA: TGTGCCAGCCGGGATGACTTTCCAGCAAACACTGAAGCTTTCTTT.

In DNA form, the CDR3 reads TGCGCCAGCAGCCTCGGGACAGACGTAAGGGGCTACACCTTC. As protein: CASSLGTDVRGYTF. This chain uses TRBV4-1 with TRBJ1-2, with 7 nucleotides matching TRBD1. In germline, CDR1 is MGHRA, CDR2 YSYEKL. Unmatched junction bases numbered 10, after V lost 4 bases and J lost 8 bases. The CDR3 runs to 14 residues.

The count of this clone is one. The chain uses TRBV27 and TRBJ2-1; 8 nucleotides agree with TRBD2. In germline, CDR1 is MNHEY, CDR2 SMNVEV (reference sequence). CDR3 length: 15 residues. V trimming: 3 bases; J trimming: 2 bases; junction bases outside the gene matches: 3. The CDR3 reads CASSFGRATYNEQFF. The CDR3 coding sequence is TGTGCCAGCAGTTTCGGGAGGGCGACCTACAATGAGCAGTTCTTC.

In its sample, this clone was seen a few times. The J gene is TRBJ2-7, the V gene TRBV14; D gene uncertain. This CDR3 comprises 11 residues. In germline, CDR1 is SGHDN, CDR2 FVKESK. Trimming took off 5 bases at V and 4 bases at J, with 6 bases between the two ends. The CDR3 DNA is TGTGCCAGCAGCAACCGGTACGAGCAGTACTTC. It is translated as CASSNRYEQYF.

The chain combines TRBV30 with TRBJ2-5, with D possibly TRBD1 on 6 matching bases. CDR1 is GTSNPN and CDR2 is SVGIG in the germline V gene (reference sequence). The CDR3 totals 13 residues. Trimming left V 2 bases short and J 1 base short, with 8 bases between. CDR3 loop: CAWSPGVQETQYF. As DNA, the CDR3 is TGTGCCTGGAGTCCAGGGGTCCAAGAGACCCAGTACTTC. Full variable domain (outside the CDR3, taken from reference TRBV30 and TRBJ2-5): SQTIHQWPATLVQPVGSPLSLECTVEGTSNPNLYWYRQAAGRGLQLLFYSVGIGQISSEVPQNLSASRPQDRQFILSSKKLLLSDSGFYLCAWSPGVQETQYFGPGTRLLVL.

J is TRBJ1-1 and V is TRBV28; possibly TRBD1 for D (6 bases). This CDR3 spans 10 amino acids. Germline CDR1 is MDHEN and CDR2 is SYDVKM. V lost 6 bases, J lost 12 bases, and 11 bases lay in between. CDR3 nucleotides: TGTGCCAGCAGCTACAGGGTTACTTTCTTT. Amino acid sequence: CASSYRVTFF.

The chain combines TRBV27 with TRBJ1-5; TRBD1 matches 7 bases. The germline V gene has CDR1 MNHEY and CDR2 SMNVEV (reference sequence). The CDR3 has 15 amino acids. V trimming: 3 bases; J trimming: 4 bases; junction bases outside the gene matches: 6. In DNA, the CDR3 is TGTGCCAGCAGTTTTATTTGGACAGGAAATCAGCCCCAGCATTTT. Amino acids: CASSFIWTGNQPQHF.

The CDR3 bases are TGTGCCAGCAGCCCGCACCGGGACAGAAACACCGGGGAGCTGTTTTTT. It is translated as CASSPHRDRNTGELFF. The chain joins TRBV16 to TRBJ2-2, with 7 bases lining up with TRBD1. This CDR3 is built from 16 residues. The germline CDR1 and CDR2 sequences are KGHSY and FQNENV. Trimming removed 4 bases from V and 2 bases from J; junction bases left unmatched: 7.

This clone was picked up one time. DNA of the CDR3: TGTGCCAGCAGCGCAAATGAGGGATTTAACTATGGCTACACCTTC. Translated: CASSANEGFNYGYTF. The chain combines TRBV7-6 with TRBJ1-2; D gene uncertain. CDR3 length equals 15 residues. V lost 5 bases, J lost 1 base, and 14 bases lay in between. Germline lookup yields CDR1 SGHVS and CDR2 FNYEAQ.

This chain joins TRBV7-2 and TRBJ2-1; D remains unclear. CDR1 is SGHTA and CDR2 is FQGNSA in the germline V gene. Trimming removed 2 bases from V and 8 bases from J, with 13 bases in between. This CDR3 is 14 amino acids long. The CDR3 loop reads CASSLRRPLDEQFF. The CDR3 DNA reads TGTGCCAGCAGCTTAAGGCGGCCTCTGGATGAGCAGTTCTTC. Combining the CDR3 with reference TRBV7-2 and TRBJ2-1 gives the whole variable domain GAGVSQSPSNKVTEKGKDVELRCDPISGHTALYWYRQSLGQGLEFLIYFQGNSAPDKSGLPSDRFSAERTGGSVSTLTIQRTQQEDSAVYLCASSLRRPLDEQFFGPGTRLTVL.

The V call is TRBV6-5, the J call TRBJ1-5; D gene unclear. The CDR3 has 14 amino acids. V lost 2 bases and J 2 bases, leaving 7 bases between the germline ends. Germline V gene sequence: CDR1 MNHEY, CDR2 SVGAGI. CDR3 loop: CASSYRAGNQPQHF. CDR3 DNA sequence: TGTGCCAGCAGTTACCGCGCTGGCAATCAGCCCCAGCATTTT.

V usage is TRBV7-8 and J usage is TRBJ2-7, with TRBD2 matching 15 bases. J gave up 5 bases and V 2 bases, and 10 bases lay outside the gene matches. The CDR3 extends over 18 amino acids. The germline gives CDR1 SGHVS, CDR2 FQNEAQ. CDR3 in DNA: TGTGCCAGCAGCTTATACGGACTAGCGGGGGGGATGAGGGACGAGCAGTACTTC. Its translation: CASSLYGLAGGMRDEQYF.